The subject of this entry is one T cell receptor beta chain. Its antigen is currently unknown. The record originates from a study of STAT5B mutations in CD4+ large granular lymphocyte leukemia. Study-level results: The CD4+ versus CD8+ T-LGLL clonality difference may reflect limited sample size. Patient CD4-sorted repertoires looked more clonal than healthy CD4+ repertoires, even without putative leukemic clones. Compared with healthy controls (2/35), patient top clones favored TRBV06 (8/27).

TCRdb's table, derived via immunoSEQ multiplex PCR, lists solely in-frame clones and lacks some. Of tens of thousands of clones in the sample, 81% are singletons; the top ten hold 4.4%. V was pared by 6 bases and J by 2 bases, with 10 bases between. Germline V gene data show CDR1 as WSHSY and CDR2 as SAAADI. This CDR3 has 13 amino acids. V and J are TRBV10-2 and TRBJ1-1; TRBD1 might be the D (6 bases). The sequence was collected from a human donor in good health. Specimen: CD4+ T cells from blood buffy coats. CDR3: CASSQTGNTEAFF. CDR3 nucleotides: TGCGCCAGCAGCCAGACAGGTAACACTGAAGCTTTCTTT.